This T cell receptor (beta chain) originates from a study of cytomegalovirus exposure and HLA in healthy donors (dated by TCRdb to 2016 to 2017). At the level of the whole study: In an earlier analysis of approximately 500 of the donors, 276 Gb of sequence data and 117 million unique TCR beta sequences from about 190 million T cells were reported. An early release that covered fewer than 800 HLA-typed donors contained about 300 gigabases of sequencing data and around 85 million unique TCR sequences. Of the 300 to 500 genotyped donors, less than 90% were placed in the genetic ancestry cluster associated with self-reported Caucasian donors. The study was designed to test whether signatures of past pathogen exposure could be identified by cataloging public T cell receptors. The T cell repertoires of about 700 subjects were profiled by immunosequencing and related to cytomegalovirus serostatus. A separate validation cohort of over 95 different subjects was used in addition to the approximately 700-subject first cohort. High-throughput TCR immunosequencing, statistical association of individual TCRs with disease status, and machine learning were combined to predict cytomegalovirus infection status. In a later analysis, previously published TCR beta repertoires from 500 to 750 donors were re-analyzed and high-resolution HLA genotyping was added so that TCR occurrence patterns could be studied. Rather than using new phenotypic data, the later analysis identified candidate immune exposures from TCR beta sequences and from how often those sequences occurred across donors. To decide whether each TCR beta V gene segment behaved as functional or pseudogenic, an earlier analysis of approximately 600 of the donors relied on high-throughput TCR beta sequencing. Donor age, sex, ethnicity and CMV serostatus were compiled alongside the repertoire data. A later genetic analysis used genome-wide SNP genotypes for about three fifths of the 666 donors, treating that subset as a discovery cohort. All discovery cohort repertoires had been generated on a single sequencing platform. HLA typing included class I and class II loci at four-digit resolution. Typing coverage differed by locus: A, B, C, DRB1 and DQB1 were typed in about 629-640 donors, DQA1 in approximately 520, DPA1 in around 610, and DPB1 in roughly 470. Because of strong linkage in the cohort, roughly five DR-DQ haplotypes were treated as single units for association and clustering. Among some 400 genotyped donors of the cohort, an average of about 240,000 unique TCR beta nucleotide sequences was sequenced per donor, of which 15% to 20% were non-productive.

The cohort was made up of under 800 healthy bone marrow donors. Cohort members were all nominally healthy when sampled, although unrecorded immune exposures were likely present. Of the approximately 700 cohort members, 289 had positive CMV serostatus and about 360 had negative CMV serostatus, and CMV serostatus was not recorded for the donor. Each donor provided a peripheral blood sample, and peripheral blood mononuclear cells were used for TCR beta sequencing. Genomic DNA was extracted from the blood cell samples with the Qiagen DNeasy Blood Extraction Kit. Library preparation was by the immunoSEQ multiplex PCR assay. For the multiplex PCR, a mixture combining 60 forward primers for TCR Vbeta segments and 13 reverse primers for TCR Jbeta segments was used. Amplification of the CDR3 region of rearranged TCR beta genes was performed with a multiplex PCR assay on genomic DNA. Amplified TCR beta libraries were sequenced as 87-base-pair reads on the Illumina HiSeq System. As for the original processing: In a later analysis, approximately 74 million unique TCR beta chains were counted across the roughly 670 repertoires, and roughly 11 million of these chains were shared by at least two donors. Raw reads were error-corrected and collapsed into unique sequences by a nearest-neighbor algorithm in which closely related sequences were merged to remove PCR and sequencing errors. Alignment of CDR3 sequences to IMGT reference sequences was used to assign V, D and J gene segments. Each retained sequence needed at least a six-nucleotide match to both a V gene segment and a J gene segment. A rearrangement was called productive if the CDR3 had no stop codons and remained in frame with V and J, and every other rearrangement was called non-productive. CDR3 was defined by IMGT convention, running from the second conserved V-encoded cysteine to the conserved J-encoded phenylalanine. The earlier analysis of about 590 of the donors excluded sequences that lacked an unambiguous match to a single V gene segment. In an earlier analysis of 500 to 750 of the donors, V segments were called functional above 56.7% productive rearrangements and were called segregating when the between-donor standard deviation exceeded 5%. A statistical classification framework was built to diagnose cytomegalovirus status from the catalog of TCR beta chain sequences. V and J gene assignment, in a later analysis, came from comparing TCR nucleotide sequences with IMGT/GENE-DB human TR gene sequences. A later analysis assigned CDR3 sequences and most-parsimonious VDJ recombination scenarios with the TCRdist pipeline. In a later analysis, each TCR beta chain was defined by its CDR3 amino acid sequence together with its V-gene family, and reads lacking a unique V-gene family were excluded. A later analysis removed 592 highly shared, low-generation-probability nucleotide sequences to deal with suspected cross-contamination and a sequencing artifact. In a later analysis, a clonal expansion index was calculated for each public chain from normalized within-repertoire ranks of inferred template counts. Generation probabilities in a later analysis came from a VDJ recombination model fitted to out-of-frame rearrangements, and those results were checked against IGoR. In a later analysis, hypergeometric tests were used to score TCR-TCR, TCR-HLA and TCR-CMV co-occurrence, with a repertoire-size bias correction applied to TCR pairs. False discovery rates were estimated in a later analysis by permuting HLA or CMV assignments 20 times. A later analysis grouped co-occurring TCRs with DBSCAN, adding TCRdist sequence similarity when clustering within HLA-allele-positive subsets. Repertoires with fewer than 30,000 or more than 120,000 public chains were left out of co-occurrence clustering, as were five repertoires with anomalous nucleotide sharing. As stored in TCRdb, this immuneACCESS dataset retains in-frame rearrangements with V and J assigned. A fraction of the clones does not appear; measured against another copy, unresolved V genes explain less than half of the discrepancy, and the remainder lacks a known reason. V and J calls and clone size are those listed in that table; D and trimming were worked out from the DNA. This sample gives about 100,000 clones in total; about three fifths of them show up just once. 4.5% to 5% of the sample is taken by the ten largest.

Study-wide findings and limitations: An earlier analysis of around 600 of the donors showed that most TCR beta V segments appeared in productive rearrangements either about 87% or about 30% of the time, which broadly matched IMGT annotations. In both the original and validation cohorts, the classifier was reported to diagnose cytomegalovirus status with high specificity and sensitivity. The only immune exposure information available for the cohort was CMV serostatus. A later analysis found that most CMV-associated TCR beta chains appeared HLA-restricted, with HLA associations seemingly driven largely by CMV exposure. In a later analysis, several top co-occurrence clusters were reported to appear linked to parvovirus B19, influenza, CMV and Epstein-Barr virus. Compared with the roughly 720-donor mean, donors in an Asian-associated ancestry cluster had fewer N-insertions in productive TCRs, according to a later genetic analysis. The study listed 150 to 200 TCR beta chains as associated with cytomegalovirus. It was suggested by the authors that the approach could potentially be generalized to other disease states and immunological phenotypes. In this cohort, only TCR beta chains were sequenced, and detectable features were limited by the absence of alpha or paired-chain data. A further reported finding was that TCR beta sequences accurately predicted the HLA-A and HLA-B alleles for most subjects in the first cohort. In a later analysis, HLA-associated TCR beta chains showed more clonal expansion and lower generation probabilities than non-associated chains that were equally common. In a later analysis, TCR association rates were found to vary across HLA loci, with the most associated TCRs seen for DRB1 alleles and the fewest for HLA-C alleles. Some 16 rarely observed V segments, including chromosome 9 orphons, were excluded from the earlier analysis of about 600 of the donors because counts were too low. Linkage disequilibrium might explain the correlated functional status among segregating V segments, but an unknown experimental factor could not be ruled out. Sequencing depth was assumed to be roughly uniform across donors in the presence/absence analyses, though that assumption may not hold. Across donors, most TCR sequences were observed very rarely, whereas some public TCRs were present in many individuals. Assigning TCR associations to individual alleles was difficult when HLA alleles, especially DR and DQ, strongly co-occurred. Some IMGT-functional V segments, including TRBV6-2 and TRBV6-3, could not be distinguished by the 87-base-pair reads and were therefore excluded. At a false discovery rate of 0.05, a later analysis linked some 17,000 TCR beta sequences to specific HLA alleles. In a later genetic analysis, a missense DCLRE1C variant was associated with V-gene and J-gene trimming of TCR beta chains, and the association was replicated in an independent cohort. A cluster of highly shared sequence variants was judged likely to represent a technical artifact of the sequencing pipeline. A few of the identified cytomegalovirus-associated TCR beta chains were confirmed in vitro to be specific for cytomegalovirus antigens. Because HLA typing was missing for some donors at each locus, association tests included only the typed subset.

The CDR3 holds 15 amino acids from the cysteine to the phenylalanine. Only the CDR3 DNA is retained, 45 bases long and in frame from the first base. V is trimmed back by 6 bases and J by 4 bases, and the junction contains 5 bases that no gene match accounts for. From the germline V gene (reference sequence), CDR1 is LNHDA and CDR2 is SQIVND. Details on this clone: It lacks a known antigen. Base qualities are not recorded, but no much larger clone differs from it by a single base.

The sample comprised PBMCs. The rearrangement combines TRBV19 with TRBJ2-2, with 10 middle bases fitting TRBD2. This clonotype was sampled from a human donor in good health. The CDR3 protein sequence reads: CASRGLAVATGELFF. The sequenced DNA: TGTGCCAGTAGAGGACTAGCGGTGGCCACCGGGGAGCTGTTTTTT.